The 14 T cell receptor beta chains listed next were all sequenced from one sample in a study of vaccination effects on CD4 cells after COVID-19. Data came from immunoSEQ multiplex PCR; TCRdb stores just in-frame clones and leaves some out. The sample carries about 73,000 clones, 65% to 75% recorded once. ViraFEST used viral peptide pools to expand antigen-specific CD4+ T cells before sequencing. Scientists isolated CD4+ T cells after a roughly nine-day culture period ended. Prior SARS-CoV-2 infection was absent in the vaccine recipients, as shown by negative nucleocapsid antibodies. No antigen is known for these receptors. The sequencing here drew on CD4+ T cells from PBMCs cultured with HCoV-NL63 spike peptides, taken before COVID-19 vaccination. The receptor source for this set is a human donor who received a COVID-19 vaccine.

This clone was seen a single time. This chain links TRBV6-5 with TRBJ2-6, with a weak D call TRBD1 (5 bases). Germline V lookup: CDR1 MNHEY, CDR2 SVGAGI. The V end was cut by 6 bases, the J end by 0 bases, with 9 bases between. There are 15 residues in the CDR3. CDR3 residues: CASSLQVSGANVLTF. The CDR3, as DNA: TGTGCCAGCAGCCTACAGGTCTCTGGGGCCAACGTCCTGACTTTC.

This clone was seen more than once but under ten times. V is TRBV6-2 or TRBV6-3 and J is TRBJ1-6, with 8 bases lining up with TRBD1. Germline V gene data show CDR1 as MNHEY and CDR2 as SVGEGT. The CDR3 extends over 15 amino acids. V gave up 3 bases and J gave up 7 bases; unmatched junction bases: 5. The CDR3 loop reads CASSYQGARNSPLHF. CDR3 nucleotide sequence: TGTGCCAGCAGTTATCAGGGGGCGCGCAATTCACCCCTCCACTTT.

This chain uses TRBV28 with TRBJ1-2, with D possibly matching TRBD1 (6 bases). Trimming stripped 8 bases from V and 2 bases from J, with 6 bases between. CDR3 length: 11 amino acids. Germline V CDR1 and CDR2: MDHEN, SYDVKM. The CDR3: CASQGNYGYTF. The CDR3 nucleotides are TGTGCCAGCCAGGGGAACTATGGCTACACCTTC.

V and J are TRBV6-5 and TRBJ2-1, with unresolved D. The V and J ends lost 6 bases and 2 bases respectively, with 14 bases between them. The CDR3 extends over 15 amino acids. Germline assignment: CDR1 MNHEY and CDR2 SVGAGI. The CDR3 nucleotides read TGTGCCAGCAGCCAGGTCCGAGCAACCTACAATGAGCAGTTCTTC. Translation: CASSQVRATYNEQFF.

This chain joins TRBV5-1 and TRBJ2-3; 7 bases are a match to TRBD1. Germline values: CDR1 SGHRS, CDR2 YFSETQ. The CDR3 sequence is 15 residues long. V lost 0 bases to trimming and J lost 3 bases; unmatched junction nucleotides: 4. This CDR3 is CASSLGDRRTDTQYF. Written as DNA, the CDR3 is TGCGCCAGCAGCTTGGGGGACAGAAGGACAGATACGCAGTATTTT.

The chain uses TRBV15 and TRBJ2-2; 14 bases fit TRBD2. The germline gives CDR1 LNHNV, CDR2 YYDKDF (reference sequence). The CDR3 is 19 amino acids. V gave up 3 bases and J gave up 1 base; unmatched junction bases: 7. The CDR3 region is CATSSTRLAGGRNTGELFF. For the CDR3, the DNA is TGTGCCACCAGCAGTACTAGACTAGCGGGGGGGCGGAACACCGGGGAGCTGTTTTTT. Using reference TRBV15 and TRBJ2-2 for the parts outside the CDR3, the full variable domain is DAMVIQNPRYQVTQFGKPVTLSCSQTLNHNVMYWYQQKSSQAPKLLFHYYDKDFNNEADTPDNFQSRRPNTSFCFLDIRSPGLGDTAMYLCATSSTRLAGGRNTGELFFGEGSRLTVL.

V usage is TRBV4-1 and J usage is TRBJ2-1; 9 bases map to TRBD1. Germline assignment: CDR1 MGHRA and CDR2 YSYEKL. The CDR3 covers 18 residues. Trimming cost V 0 bases and J 8 bases; bases outside gene matches: 14. In DNA, the CDR3 is TGCGCCAGCAGCCAAGATCACGGAACAGGGGGCTTGGGGGATGAGCAGTTCTTC. The encoded protein is CASSQDHGTGGLGDEQFF.

V is TRBV10-3 and J is TRBJ2-5; perhaps TRBD2 as D (6 bases). The CDR3 has 16 residues. In germline, CDR1 is ENHRY, CDR2 SYGVKD. V lost 6 bases and J 2 bases, leaving 19 bases between the germline ends. The CDR3 is CAISQSVWAGQETQYF. Here the CDR3 DNA reads TGTGCCATCAGCCAATCCGTATGGGCGGGGCAAGAGACCCAGTACTTC.

The J gene is TRBJ2-3, the V gene TRBV3-1 (or the pseudogene TRBV3-2), with unresolved D. V was shortened by 1 base and J by 4 bases, with 3 bases between the two germline ends. The CDR3 runs 12 residues. Germline V CDR1 and CDR2: LGHDT, YNNKEL (reference sequence). The CDR3 DNA is TGTGCCAGCAGCCAAGTTTCAGATACGCAGTATTTT. Translating it yields CASSQVSDTQYF.

The J gene is TRBJ2-5, the V gene TRBV24-1, with 11 bases that match TRBD2. CDR3 length: 17 amino acids. Germline V gives CDR1 KGHDR, CDR2 SFDVKD. With V trimmed by 4 bases and J by 2 bases, 8 bases remained unmatched. CDR3 region: CATSDSTGLAAQETQYF. The CDR3 DNA follows: TGTGCCACCAGTGACAGCACGGGACTAGCGGCTCAAGAGACCCAGTACTTC.

The chain joins TRBV30 to TRBJ2-5; D unresolved. V was clipped by 0 bases and J by 5 bases, with 10 bases between them. Germline CDR1 GTSNPN, CDR2 SVGIG (reference sequence). The CDR3 has 13 residues. The CDR3 DNA reads TGTGCCTGGAGTGTTAGTTACTCGGAGACCCAGTACTTC. Translation gives CAWSVSYSETQYF. Variable domain in full (rest from reference TRBV30 and TRBJ2-5): SQTIHQWPATLVQPVGSPLSLECTVEGTSNPNLYWYRQAAGRGLQLLFYSVGIGQISSEVPQNLSASRPQDRQFILSSKKLLLSDSGFYLCAWSVSYSETQYFGPGTRLLVL.

The V call is TRBV6-4, the J call TRBJ2-3; 15 nucleotides agree with TRBD2. Unmatched junction bases numbered 6, after V lost 3 bases and J lost 5 bases. The CDR3 extends over 17 amino acids. The germline CDR1 and CDR2 sequences are MRHNA and SNTAGT. The CDR3 loop reads CASSDPGLAGGRDTQYF. CDR3 sequence (DNA): TGTGCCAGCAGTGATCCGGGACTAGCGGGGGGACGAGATACGCAGTATTTT.

The CDR3 bases are TGTGCCACCAGCAGAGACAAGACAGGGATCGGCTACACCTTC. Protein: CATSRDKTGIGYTF. This rearrangement joins TRBV15 to TRBJ1-2, with 7 bases matching TRBD1. Germline V gene sequence: CDR1 LNHNV, CDR2 YYDKDF (reference sequence). Germline trimming cut 0 bases from V and 8 bases from J; bases unmatched to any gene: 6. CDR3 length: 14 residues.

The V and J genes are TRBV5-1 and TRBJ2-1; D unclear. This CDR3 spans 15 amino acids. Germline assignment: CDR1 SGHRS and CDR2 YFSETQ. V was cut by 2 bases and J by 2 bases, with 11 bases left in between. CDR3 region: CASSFEGPAYNEQFF. The DNA for the CDR3 is TGCGCCAGCAGCTTTGAAGGCCCTGCCTACAATGAGCAGTTCTTC. Combining the CDR3 with reference TRBV5-1 and TRBJ2-1 gives the whole variable domain KAGVTQTPRYLIKTRGQQVTLSCSPISGHRSVSWYQQTPGQGLQFLFEYFSETQRNKGNFPGRFSGRQFSNSRSEMNVSTLELGDSALYLCASSFEGPAYNEQFFGPGTRLTVL.